The rows below give T cell receptor beta chains drawn from one sample of a study of shared clonotypes between healthy human individuals. Generated by immunoSEQ multiplex PCR, the TCRdb table keeps only in-frame clones and is missing some. The table records 1.5 million to 2.5 million clones, 85% to 95% of them present only once. The sequenced material came from naive CD8+ T cells sorted from blood. These receptors all stem from a man younger than 30 in good health. CDR3s include the opening cysteine and the closing phenylalanine or tryptophan. A D gene is named only where the DNA matches it firmly. Clone size is shown for a subset of rows, as once, few, many or a class of expanded clone.

>few|.|TRBJ1-5|TRBV4-3
CASSQDEGNQPQHF
TGCGCCAGCAGCCAAGATGAGGGAAATCAGCCCCAGCATTTT
>.|.|TRBJ1-2|TRBV30
CAWSVLRGGYTF
TGTGCCTGGAGTGTACTACGGGGCGGCTACACCTTC
>.|.|TRBJ2-7|TRBV19
CASSLGEVSYEQYF
TGTGCCAGTAGTCTTGGGGAGGTTTCCTACGAGCAGTACTTC
>.|.|TRBJ1-2|TRBV12-5
CASGPRLTYGYTF
TGTGCTAGTGGTCCCCGACTGACTTACGGCTACACCTTC
>few|.|TRBJ2-2|TRBV19
CASSMAAITGELFF
TGTGCCAGTAGTATGGCAGCCATCACCGGGGAGCTGTTTTTT
>.|TRBD1|TRBJ1-1|TRBV28
CASSLTGGGTEAFF
TGTGCCAGCAGTTTGACAGGGGGAGGCACTGAAGCTTTCTTT
>.|TRBD2|TRBJ2-1|TRBV5-4
CASSLGSGHNEQFF
TGTGCCAGCAGCTTGGGTAGCGGGCACAATGAGCAGTTCTTC
>.|TRBD1|TRBJ2-7|TRBV6-5
CASSYSTGQFSYEQYF
TGTGCCAGCAGTTACTCGACGGGACAGTTCTCCTACGAGCAGTACTTC
>.|TRBD1|TRBJ1-4|TRBV6-6
CASSSPDRGYEKLFF
TGTGCCAGCAGTTCTCCCGACAGGGGGTATGAAAAACTGTTTTTT
>once|.|TRBJ2-1|TRBV7-2
CASSLMIRNEQFF
TGTGCCAGCAGCTTGATGATCCGCAATGAGCAGTTCTTC
>.|.|TRBJ2-3|TRBV27
CATSPTGSTDTQYF
TGTGCCACCTCCCCGACAGGATCCACAGATACGCAGTATTTT
>.|.|TRBJ2-7|TRBV5-6
CASSLALAYEQYF
TGTGCCAGCAGCTTGGCCCTAGCCTACGAGCAGTACTTC
>.|.|TRBJ2-2|TRBV19
CASSIGRDTGELFF
TGTGCCAGTAGTATAGGGCGGGACACCGGGGAGCTGTTTTTT
>.|.|TRBJ2-1|TRBV28
CASSLRPISSSYNEQFF
TGTGCCAGCAGTTTACGCCCCATCAGCAGCTCCTACAATGAGCAGTTCTTC
>.|.|TRBJ2-7|TRBV9
CASSEDGSYEQYF
TGTGCCAGCAGCGAGGACGGCTCCTACGAGCAGTACTTC
>.|.|TRBJ2-3|TRBV7-9
CASSLGGTDTQYF
TGTGCCAGCAGCTTGGGAGGCACAGATACGCAGTATTTT
>.|TRBD2|TRBJ2-7|TRBV4-1
CASSQEGGLYEQYF
TGCGCCAGCAGCCAAGAGGGAGGGCTCTACGAGCAGTACTTC
>.|.|TRBJ2-5|TRBV29-1
CSVEDYARRAKVQETQYF
TGCAGCGTTGAAGACTACGCTCGGCGGGCCAAAGTCCAAGAGACCCAGTACTTC
>.|TRBD1|TRBJ2-1|TRBV4-3
CASSQDTGASTNEQFF
TGCGCCAGCAGCCAAGATACAGGGGCATCTACAAATGAGCAGTTCTTC
>.|TRBD2|TRBJ2-1|TRBV4-1
CASNLLPSGGFNEQFF
TGCGCCAGCAACCTACTACCAAGCGGGGGCTTTAATGAGCAGTTCTTC
>.|.|TRBJ2-7|TRBV27
CASSPSLGLSSEQYF
TGTGCCAGCAGTCCAAGTCTCGGCCTCTCTTCAGAGCAGTACTTC
>.|TRBD1|TRBJ2-7|TRBV14
CASSQGHTGAYEQYF
TGTGCCAGCAGCCAAGGCCACACAGGGGCCTACGAGCAGTACTTC
>.|.|TRBJ1-5|TRBV4-1
CASSQPGVRQPQHF
TGCGCCAGCAGCCAACCAGGGGTTCGGCAGCCCCAGCATTTT
>.|.|TRBJ1-1|TRBV6-5
CASSSGLNIGTEAFF
TGTGCCAGCAGTTCCGGTCTTAACATAGGCACTGAAGCTTTCTTT
>.|.|TRBJ1-5|TRBV9
CASSVGIDSNQPQHF
TGTGCCAGCAGCGTAGGGATCGATAGCAATCAGCCCCAGCATTTT
>.|TRBD1|TRBJ1-2|TRBV7-9
CASSEGTGGNYGYTF
TGTGCCAGCAGCGAGGGGACAGGGGGGAACTATGGCTACACCTTC
>.|.|TRBJ1-1|TRBV10-3
CAISDAGVTTEAFF
TGTGCCATCAGTGATGCAGGGGTTACAACTGAAGCTTTCTTT
>.|TRBD1|TRBJ2-7|TRBV5-5
CASSSIGQGAYEQYF
TGTGCCAGCAGCTCGATAGGACAGGGGGCATACGAGCAGTACTTC
>.|.|TRBJ1-5|TRBV5-6
CASSFAGGGNQPQHF
TGTGCCAGCAGCTTCGCTGGGGGAGGCAATCAGCCCCAGCATTTT
>.|.|TRBJ1-2|TRBV6-5
CASSLEGGYTF
TGTGCCAGCAGTTTAGAGGGTGGCTACACCTTC
>.|.|TRBJ1-2|TRBV27
CASSGLTQGGYGYTF
TGTGCCAGCAGTGGACTTACACAGGGAGGCTATGGCTACACCTTC
>.|TRBD2|TRBJ2-1|TRBV2
CASSEPGLAGGRNEQFF
TGTGCCAGCAGTGAGCCGGGACTAGCGGGGGGGCGGAATGAGCAGTTCTTC
>.|.|TRBJ2-7|TRBV6-6
CASSYHGSYEQYF
TGTGCCAGCAGTTACCACGGCTCCTACGAGCAGTACTTC
>.|.|TRBJ1-6|TRBV18
CASSPGGAPNSPLHF
TGTGCCAGCTCACCAGGGGGCGCCCCTAATTCACCCCTCCACTTT
>.|TRBD2|TRBJ2-5|TRBV15
CATSRVSSGGLQETQYF
TGTGCCACCAGCAGAGTTTCTAGCGGGGGACTCCAAGAGACCCAGTACTTC
>.|.|TRBJ2-1|TRBV7-9
CASSLVGNSYNEQFF
TGTGCCAGCAGCTTAGTAGGGAACTCCTACAATGAGCAGTTCTTC
>.|.|TRBJ1-1|TRBV6-5
CASSYSQNTEAFF
TGTGCCAGCAGTTACAGCCAGAACACTGAAGCTTTCTTT